This T cell receptor (beta chain) appears in the sequencing data of a study of T cells in Graves' hyperthyroidism and ophthalmopathy. Amplified regions were TCR beta CDR3 sequences from RNA transcripts. First-round RT-PCR targeting the TCR CDR3 was performed with the HTBI primer set. Each CDR3 protein is one row after TCRdb ran MiXCR on the multiplex PCR reads. The sample records 550,000 to 650,000 distinct CDR3 sequences, 14% being singletons. Researchers defined stable Graves' hyperthyroidism as no ophthalmopathy progression within 18 months. The CDR3 length equals 15 residues, ends included. As to this clonotype: The DNA is omitted, as the CDR3 cannot be located on it reliably, and the CDR3 follows TCRdb's listing.

This receptor was obtained from a middle-aged woman with Graves' hyperthyroidism. V gene TRBV12-3 or TRBV12-4 combines with J gene TRBJ2-4. The sequenced sample was blood. CDR3: CASSFLETAKNIQYF.